What follows are 13 T cell receptor beta chains derived from one specimen sequenced in a study of cytomegalovirus exposure and HLA in healthy donors. The PCR contained 60 Vbeta and 13 Jbeta primers. TCRdb's copy holds only in-frame clones and misses some; the assay was immunoSEQ multiplex PCR. The profile covers around 100,000 clones, with roughly 70% appearing a single time and 11% taken by the ten largest. Specimen: PBMCs. The receptors were sampled from a middle-aged man in good health and CMV-seropositive.

V is TRBV27 and J is TRBJ2-7; D might be TRBD1 (8 bases). Per the germline V gene, CDR1 is MNHEY and CDR2 is SMNVEV (reference sequence). V lost 4 bases to trimming and J lost 3 bases, with 16 bases between them. The CDR3 has 15 amino acids. CDR3 in amino acids: CASSYTGGGLYEQYF. In DNA, the CDR3 is TGTGCCAGCAGTTACACAGGGGGAGGGCTCTACGAGCAGTACTTC.

The chain carries TRBV27 and TRBJ1-4, with TRBD1 identical over 9 bases. The CDR3 covers 14 residues. Germline V gene lookup returns CDR1 MNHEY and CDR2 SMNVEV (reference sequence). The V gene end was trimmed by 8 bases and the J gene end by 10 bases; junction bases not matched to a gene: 11. In DNA form, the CDR3 reads TGTGCCAGCGGAACCGGGACAGGGCCCGTAAAACTGTTTTTT. Its protein product is CASGTGTGPVKLFF. The complete variable domain, with remaining parts taken from reference TRBV27 and TRBJ1-4, reads EAQVTQNPRYLITVTGKKLTVTCSQNMNHEYMSWYRQDPGLGLRQIYYSMNVEVTDKGDVPEGYKVSRKEKRNFPLILESPSPNQTSLYFCASGTGTGPVKLFFGSGTQLSVL.

The CDR3 spells CASSVFDTATGELFF. For the CDR3, the DNA is TGTGCCAGCAGCGTGTTCGACACCGCCACCGGGGAGCTGTTTTTT. V gene TRBV9 combines with J gene TRBJ2-2; no clear D gene. V was cut by 2 bases and J by 4 bases, with 12 bases left in between. Germline V CDR1 and CDR2: SGDLS, YYNGEE. This CDR3 has 15 amino acids.

This clone has only a few counts. The same CDR3 arises from other DNA sequences in this sample as well. CDR3 region: CASSSGVRTDTQYF. The DNA of the CDR3 is TGTGCCAGCAGCTCGGGGGTGAGGACAGATACGCAGTATTTT. The V call is TRBV9, the J call TRBJ2-3; D perhaps matches TRBD2 (6 bases). V was shortened by 4 bases and J by 3 bases, with 12 bases between the two germline ends. This CDR3 comprises 14 residues. Germline CDR1 and CDR2: SGDLS and YYNGEE.

This sequence joins TRBV4-1 and TRBJ1-3; D unresolved. This CDR3 is built from 15 residues. V was shortened by 0 bases and J by 0 bases, with 6 bases between the two germline ends. Germline-derived CDR1 and CDR2 are MGHRA and YSYEKL. CDR3 DNA sequence: TGCGCCAGCAGCCAAGATCTGAGCTCTGGAAACACCATATATTTT. Its protein product is CASSQDLSSGNTIYF.

In regard to this clone: The same CDR3 also results from other DNA sequences found in this sample. This chain uses TRBV7-2 with TRBJ2-7; 8 bases align to TRBD2. The CDR3 extends over 14 amino acids. Germline assignment: CDR1 SGHTA and CDR2 FQGNSA. Losses at the gene ends were 6 bases for V and 0 bases for J; bases not matched to a gene: 4. Here the CDR3 reads CASRLSGSSYEQYF. Here the CDR3 DNA reads TGTGCCAGCAGACTAAGCGGGAGCTCCTACGAGCAGTACTTC.

This clone was picked up a small number of times. This chain joins TRBV6-1 and TRBJ1-1; TRBD1 aligns across 9 bases. Germline V gives CDR1 MNHNS, CDR2 SASEGT. CDR3 length equals 15 residues. The trim removed 3 bases at V and 3 bases at J, leaving 5 bases unmatched. In nucleotides, the CDR3 is TGTGCCAGCAGTGATCCGGGACAGGGTGACACTGAAGCTTTCTTT. Amino acids: CASSDPGQGDTEAFF.

CDR3 coding DNA: TGTGCCAGCAGTTACGGCGGGAGAGGTCAAGAGACCCAGTACTTC. It is translated as CASSYGGRGQETQYF. The chain is built from TRBV6-5 and TRBJ2-5; 7 bases are a match to TRBD2. The V gene end was trimmed by 2 bases and the J gene end by 2 bases; junction bases not matched to a gene: 5. The germline V gene has CDR1 MNHEY and CDR2 SVGAGI. The CDR3 covers 15 residues.

The V call is TRBV7-9, the J call TRBJ2-3, with D tentatively TRBD1 (6 bases). CDR1 and CDR2 from the germline V gene are SEHNR and FQNEAQ (reference sequence). V was clipped by 5 bases and J by 3 bases, with 18 bases between them. The CDR3 contains 16 residues. The CDR3 DNA follows: TGTGCCAGCAGCCCGGCTACCCTAAGGGGGACAGATACGCAGTATTTT. It translates to CASSPATLRGTDTQYF.

Turning to this clone: Other DNA sequences in the same sample also yield this CDR3. V usage is TRBV4-1 and J usage is TRBJ2-3; 9 bases are shared with TRBD2. Trimming took 6 bases from V and 1 from J; bases not matched to a gene: 2. The CDR3 sequence is 14 residues long. Per germline, CDR1 MGHRA and CDR2 YSYEKL. For the CDR3, the DNA is TGCGCCAGCAGTAGACTAGCGGGCACAGATACGCAGTATTTT. Protein product: CASSRLAGTDTQYF.

The rearrangement uses TRBV27 and TRBJ2-1, with TRBD2 matching 7 bases. V lost 2 bases and J lost 0; bases outside the gene matches: 10. This CDR3 is 18 amino acids long. Germline V lookup: CDR1 MNHEY, CDR2 SMNVEV (reference sequence). The CDR3 nucleotides are TGTGCCAGCAGTTTAGTGGGAGGGCCGTCCAACTCCTACAATGAGCAGTTCTTC. It specifies CASSLVGGPSNSYNEQFF.

This chain links TRBV2 with TRBJ2-7; TRBD2 agrees at 9 bases. Germline CDR1 SNHLY, CDR2 FYNNEI. V lost 8 bases and J lost 7; bases outside the gene matches: 9. This CDR3 is 13 amino acids long. CDR3: CASGAGGPLEQYV. DNA for the CDR3: TGTGCCAGCGGAGCGGGAGGACCTTTGGAGCAGTACGTC.

The chain has TRBV28 and TRBJ1-3; unclear D gene. The CDR3 spans 12 residues. Between the trimmed V and J ends, which lost 7 bases and 0 bases, there was a span of 4 bases. Germline V lookup: CDR1 MDHEN, CDR2 SYDVKM. The chain's CDR3 is CASTSSGNTIYF. The CDR3 DNA sequence: TGTGCCAGCACGAGCTCTGGAAACACCATATATTTT.